These T cell receptor beta chains were read from a single sample in a study of CD8+CD57+ T cells in acquired aplastic anemia. TCRdb fed the reads into MiXCR, producing one record per CDR3 protein. Of about half a million distinct CDR3 sequences listed, around 30% were seen once; the top ten hold 0.7% to 1%. Sequencing used sorted CD4+, CD8+, or CD8+CD57+ T cells (not recorded which) from PBMCs. The receptors here all came from a human donor with aplastic anemia. Both conserved end residues are part of each CDR3. D genes are given only for firm matches. Part of the rows lack a size; the others show once, few, many or a class for expanded clones.

d_gene,abundance,j_gene,v_gene,CDR3nt,CDR3aa
TRBD2,NA,TRBJ2-1,TRBV11-2,TGTGCCAGCAGCTTAGGCTCTAGCGGGGGTATCAATGAGCAGTTCTTC,CASSLGSSGGINEQFF
TRBD1,NA,TRBJ1-3,TRBV10-3,TGTGCCAGCAGTCCCGGGACAGGGGTGAAGGGAAACACCATATATTTT,CASSPGTGVKGNTIYF
NA,NA,TRBJ2-5,TRBV5-6,TGTGCCAGCAGCTATCGAGCCAGCGGTGGGGGAGGAGAGACCCAGTACTTC,CASSYRASGGGGETQYF
NA,NA,TRBJ1-3,TRBV9,TGTGCCAGCAGCGAACACCCCGACATACGGACTGGAAACACCATATATTTT,CASSEHPDIRTGNTIYF
NA,few,TRBJ2-7,TRBV5-1,TGCGCCAGCAGCTTGGGGGAGTTCTACGAGCAGTACTTC,CASSLGEFYEQYF
NA,NA,TRBJ2-5,TRBV20-1,TGCAGCAAGAGGCAAGAGACCCAGTACTTC,CSKRQETQYF
TRBD2,NA,TRBJ2-1,TRBV4-1,TGCGCCAGCAGCCAAGTAGCACTAGCGGGACGGAATGAGCAGTTCTTC,CASSQVALAGRNEQFF
NA,few,TRBJ1-3,TRBV5-1,TGCGCCAGCAGCTTGGAGTTGTCTGGAAACACCATATATTTT,CASSLELSGNTIYF
NA,many,TRBJ2-1,TRBV19,TGTGCCAGTAGTATCCGGGGGGCAAGGGATGAGCAGTTCTTC,CASSIRGARDEQFF
TRBD2,NA,TRBJ2-2,TRBV9,TGTGCCAGCAGCGTAGCGGGGGGGGCCGACACCGGGGAGCTGTTTTTT,CASSVAGGADTGELFF
NA,many,TRBJ2-5,TRBV7-2,TGTGCCAGGGTGACTTTAAGGGCAGGCCACCAAGAGACCCAGTACTTC,CARVTLRAGHQETQYF